The rows below give T cell receptor beta chains drawn from one sample of a study of T cell therapy after organ transplantation. What these receptors recognize is not known. Here immunoSEQ multiplex PCR was the method, and the copy in TCRdb shows in-frame clones only, minus some. The repertoire holds about 19,000 clones, with 81% as singletons. The sequences come from CD8+ T cells from blood, collected after autologous CMV-specific T cell therapy. Source of these receptors: a human patient who had received a solid organ transplant and had CMV disease. Some T cells may possibly be graft donor cells. Each CDR3 is given with its conserved first and last residue. A D gene is named only where the DNA matches it firmly. Clone sizes are given selectively: once, few, many, or a class where the clone is expanded.

V	J	size	D	CDR3	DNA
TRBV5-6	TRBJ1-1	NA	NA	CASSLGQEAFF	TGTGCCAGCAGCTTGGGGCAGGAAGCTTTCTTT
TRBV27	TRBJ2-7	NA	NA	CASSTRDSSSYEQYF	TGTGCCAGCAGTACCCGGGACTCAAGCTCCTACGAGCAGTACTTC
TRBV6-4	TRBJ1-1	NA	NA	CASSAGFDSSAEAFF	TGTGCCAGCAGTGCCGGCTTCGACAGCTCGGCTGAAGCTTTCTTT
TRBV29-1	TRBJ2-7	NA	NA	CSVEVQSYEQYF	TGCAGCGTTGAAGTCCAGAGCTACGAGCAGTACTTC
TRBV6-4	TRBJ2-2	NA	TRBD2	CASSDSRRSGDTGELFF	TGTGCCAGCAGTGACTCGAGACGTAGCGGGGACACCGGGGAGCTGTTTTTT
TRBV6-4	TRBJ2-1	NA	TRBD2	CASSETSGGAGEQFF	TGTGCCAGCAGTGAGACTAGCGGGGGGGCCGGTGAGCAGTTCTTC
TRBV13	TRBJ2-2	NA	TRBD2	CASSTGLAGGYNTGEPFF	TGTGCCAGCAGCACCGGACTAGCGGGGGGCTATAACACCGGGGAGCCGTTTTTT
TRBV4-2	TRBJ1-5	NA	NA	CASSQLLDQPQHF	TGTGCCAGCAGCCAGCTGTTGGATCAGCCCCAGCATTTT
TRBV7-8	TRBJ1-1	NA	TRBD1	CASSLVPLGQGMSTEAFF	TGTGCCAGCAGCTTAGTTCCATTGGGACAGGGCATGAGCACTGAAGCTTTCTTT
TRBV25-1	TRBJ2-2	NA	NA	CASSDRGDTGELFF	TGTGCCAGCAGTGATAGAGGGGACACCGGGGAGCTGTTTTTT
TRBV6-5	TRBJ1-1	NA	NA	CASSYSGVGTEAFF	TGTGCCAGCAGTTACTCGGGAGTGGGCACTGAAGCTTTCTTT
TRBV11-2	TRBJ2-1	NA	NA	CASSPRGGFRGEQFF	TGTGCCAGCAGCCCTAGAGGGGGGTTTAGGGGTGAGCAGTTCTTC
TRBV11-2	TRBJ2-2	NA	NA	CASSLSDTYTGELFF	TGTGCCAGCAGCTTATCAGACACTTACACCGGGGAGCTGTTTTTT
TRBV15	TRBJ2-7	NA	TRBD2	CATSTGLAEIGEQYF	TGTGCCACCAGCACGGGACTAGCTGAAATCGGGGAGCAGTACTTC
TRBV13	TRBJ2-7	NA	NA	CASSLGQSSYEQYF	TGTGCCAGCAGCTTAGGTCAGAGTAGCTACGAGCAGTACTTC
TRBV15	TRBJ2-7	NA	NA	CATSRGSGVTGEQYF	TGTGCCACCAGCAGAGGGTCGGGAGTTACGGGGGAGCAGTACTTC
TRBV27	TRBJ2-7	NA	NA	CASSSPRGPYEQYF	TGTGCCAGCAGTTCCCCCCGAGGCCCCTACGAGCAGTACTTC
TRBV5-4	TRBJ1-4	NA	NA	CASSLGETGGGEFEKLFF	TGTGCCAGCAGCTTAGGGGAGACTGGGGGGGGCGAATTTGAAAAACTGTTTTTT
TRBV19	TRBJ1-1	NA	TRBD1	CASSIGPTGGNTEAFF	TGTGCCAGTAGTATAGGGCCGACAGGGGGCAACACTGAAGCTTTCTTT
TRBV7-9	TRBJ2-1	NA	TRBD1	CASSLRDSFYNEQFF	TGTGCCAGCAGCCTACGGGACAGCTTCTACAATGAGCAGTTCTTC
TRBV19	TRBJ1-1	NA	TRBD1	CASSIGQQGILTEAFF	TGTGCCAGTAGTATAGGCCAACAGGGGATTCTCACTGAAGCTTTCTTT
TRBV19	TRBJ2-5	NA	NA	CASSPGREVPETQYF	TGTGCCAGTTCCCCGGGCAGGGAGGTCCCAGAGACCCAGTACTTC
TRBV5-1	TRBJ2-5	NA	TRBD2	CASSLDPLAEGGETQYF	TGCGCCAGCAGCTTGGACCCACTAGCGGAGGGGGGAGAGACCCAGTACTTC
TRBV6-1	TRBJ2-2	once	NA	CASSDPPISTGELFF	TGTGCCAGCAGTGATCCTCCGATTTCCACCGGGGAGCTGTTTTTT
TRBV2	TRBJ1-5	NA	NA	CASSKGRANQPQHF	TGTGCCAGCAGTAAAGGGCGCGCGAATCAGCCCCAGCATTTT
TRBV20-1	TRBJ1-1	NA	NA	CSARRRGEAFF	TGCAGTGCTAGGAGGCGCGGAGAAGCTTTCTTT
TRBV4-1	TRBJ1-1	NA	NA	CASSPTGGTEAFF	TGCGCCAGCAGCCCGACGGGGGGTACTGAAGCTTTCTTT
TRBV12-5	TRBJ1-1	medium-sized	NA	CASGLDPNTEAFF	TGTGCTAGTGGTTTGGACCCGAACACTGAAGCTTTCTTT
TRBV4-2	TRBJ1-1	NA	NA	CASSQEAPDTEAFF	TGTGCCAGCAGCCAAGAGGCTCCCGACACTGAAGCTTTCTTT
TRBV27	TRBJ2-7	NA	NA	CASRPDGYYEQYF	TGTGCCAGCAGACCGGACGGATACTACGAGCAGTACTTC
TRBV11-2	TRBJ2-1	NA	NA	CASSLGAPGRTFF	TGTGCCAGCAGCTTAGGAGCCCCGGGGCGTACGTTCTTC
TRBV7-9	TRBJ1-2	NA	NA	CASSHRDTIYGYTF	TGTGCCAGCAGCCACCGGGACACTATCTATGGCTACACCTTC
TRBV7-9	TRBJ2-7	NA	NA	CASSPSSGGRGSREQYF	TGTGCCAGCAGCCCCTCTTCTGGGGGGCGCGGGTCCCGCGAGCAGTACTTC
TRBV27	TRBJ2-3	NA	NA	CASSMTEPDTQYF	TGTGCCAGCAGTATGACAGAACCAGATACGCAGTATTTT
TRBV5-1	TRBJ1-1	NA	NA	CASSLALGRGAFF	TGCGCCAGCAGCTTGGCCCTAGGCAGGGGAGCTTTCTTT
TRBV11-2	TRBJ2-7	NA	NA	CASSSGPARPMDEQYF	TGTGCCAGCAGCTCGGGGCCAGCACGGCCCATGGACGAGCAGTACTTC
TRBV28	TRBJ2-7	NA	TRBD1	CASSSGGAVYEQYF	TGTGCCAGCAGCTCAGGGGGCGCGGTCTACGAGCAGTACTTC
TRBV5-1	TRBJ2-7	NA	NA	CASTGGGRSSSYEQYF	TGCGCCAGCACTGGTGGGGGCCGCTCTAGCTCCTACGAGCAGTACTTC
TRBV5-1	TRBJ1-1	NA	NA	CASSRRQDTEAFF	TGCGCCAGCAGCCGCAGACAGGACACTGAAGCTTTCTTT
TRBV2	TRBJ2-1	few	NA	CASSVTRYNEQFF	TGTGCCAGCAGTGTTACCAGATACAATGAGCAGTTCTTC
TRBV10-2	TRBJ2-7	once	NA	CASSEPNWGEQYF	TGCGCCAGCAGTGAGCCTAATTGGGGCGAGCAGTACTTC
TRBV6-4	TRBJ1-1	NA	NA	CASSDSTATAEAFF	TGTGCCAGCAGTGACTCGACGGCGACAGCTGAAGCTTTCTTT
TRBV5-4	TRBJ2-7	NA	NA	CASSLGVGSYEQYF	TGTGCCAGCAGCTTGGGGGTAGGTAGTTACGAGCAGTACTTC
TRBV7-9	TRBJ2-5	once	TRBD2	CASSSGTSGKETQYF	TGTGCCAGCAGCTCCGGGACTAGCGGAAAAGAGACCCAGTACTTC